This TCR beta chain was observed in a study of cytomegalovirus exposure and HLA in healthy donors. The study, taken as a whole, reports: Published work reported that the classifier diagnosed cytomegalovirus status with high specificity and sensitivity. It was 164 TCR beta chains that were listed as cytomegalovirus-associated.

This CDR3 is 15 amino acids long. Germline V lookup: CDR1 SGHKS, CDR2 YYEKEE (reference sequence). The J segment lost 2 bases and the V segment lost 0 bases, leaving 4 bases of the junction unmatched. Points on this clone: Its specificity is not known.

The repertoire was sequenced with immunoSEQ multiplex PCR; TCRdb's copy has only in-frame clones and lacks some. The sample includes 110,000 to 150,000 clones, roughly 92% seen only once; the top ten take around 0.7%. The sample was PBMCs. This rearrangement joins TRBV5-5 to TRBJ1-1; 7 nucleotides align to TRBD1. This receptor was taken from a man between 18 and 29 years old in good health and CMV-seronegative. The CDR3 DNA reads TGTGCCAGCAGCTTGGGACAGGGAGGTAACACTGAAGCTTTCTTT. Encoded protein: CASSLGQGGNTEAFF.